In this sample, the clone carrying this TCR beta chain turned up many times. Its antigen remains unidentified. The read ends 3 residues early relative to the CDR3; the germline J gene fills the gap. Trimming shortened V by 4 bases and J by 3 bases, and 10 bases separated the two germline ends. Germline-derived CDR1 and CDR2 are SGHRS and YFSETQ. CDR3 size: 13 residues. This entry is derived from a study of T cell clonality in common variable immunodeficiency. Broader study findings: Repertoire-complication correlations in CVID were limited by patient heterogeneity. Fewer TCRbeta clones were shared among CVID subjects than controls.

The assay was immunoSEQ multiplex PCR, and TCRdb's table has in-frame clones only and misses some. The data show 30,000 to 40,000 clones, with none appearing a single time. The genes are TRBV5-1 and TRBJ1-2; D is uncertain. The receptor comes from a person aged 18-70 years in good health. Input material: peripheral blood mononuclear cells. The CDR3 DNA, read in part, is TGCGCCAGCAGCCCTGCGGGAGACTATGGC. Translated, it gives CASSPAGDYG. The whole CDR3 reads CASSPAGDYGYTF.